In this sample, the clone carrying this T cell receptor (beta chain) turned up once. This entry comes from a study of blood T cell repertoires in COVID-19. For the study at large: Acute-phase and convalescent COVID-19 samples originated in the United States, Italy and Spain. T cells, B-cell-depleted T cells, or PBMCs supplied cDNA or gDNA.

Per the study methods: For nucleated cells, counts were estimated from reference gene primer amplification. Clones were sequenced by immunoSEQ multiplex PCR, and TCRdb holds only the in-frame ones, with some missing. D and trimming come from the DNA, and the V and J calls and clone size come from that table. The sample has about 120,000 clones, approximately 82% seen once. CDR3 length equals 17 residues. Germline V gene lookup returns CDR1 SGHNT and CDR2 YYREEE (reference sequence). Deletions cut 0 bases from V and 0 bases from J, with 15 bases between. Source material: peripheral blood. This receptor was taken from a man between 65 and 85 years old with active or convalescent COVID-19. V usage is TRBV5-4 and J usage is TRBJ1-2, with D possibly TRBD1 on 6 matching bases. The DNA for the CDR3 is TGTGCCAGCAGCTTGGGGCAGGGGTACGGAGCTAACTATGGCTACACCTTC. Its translation is CASSLGQGYGANYGYTF.